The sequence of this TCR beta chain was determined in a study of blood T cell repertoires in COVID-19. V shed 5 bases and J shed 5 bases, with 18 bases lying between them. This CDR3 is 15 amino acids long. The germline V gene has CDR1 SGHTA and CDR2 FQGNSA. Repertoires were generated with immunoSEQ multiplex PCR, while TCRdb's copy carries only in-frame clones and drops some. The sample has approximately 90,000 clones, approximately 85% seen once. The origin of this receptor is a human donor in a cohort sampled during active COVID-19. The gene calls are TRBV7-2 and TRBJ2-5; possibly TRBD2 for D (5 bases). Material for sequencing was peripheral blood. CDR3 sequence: CASSPGGVVAETQYF. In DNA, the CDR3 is TGTGCCAGCAGCCCCGGAGGCGTAGTTGCTGAGACCCAGTACTTC.